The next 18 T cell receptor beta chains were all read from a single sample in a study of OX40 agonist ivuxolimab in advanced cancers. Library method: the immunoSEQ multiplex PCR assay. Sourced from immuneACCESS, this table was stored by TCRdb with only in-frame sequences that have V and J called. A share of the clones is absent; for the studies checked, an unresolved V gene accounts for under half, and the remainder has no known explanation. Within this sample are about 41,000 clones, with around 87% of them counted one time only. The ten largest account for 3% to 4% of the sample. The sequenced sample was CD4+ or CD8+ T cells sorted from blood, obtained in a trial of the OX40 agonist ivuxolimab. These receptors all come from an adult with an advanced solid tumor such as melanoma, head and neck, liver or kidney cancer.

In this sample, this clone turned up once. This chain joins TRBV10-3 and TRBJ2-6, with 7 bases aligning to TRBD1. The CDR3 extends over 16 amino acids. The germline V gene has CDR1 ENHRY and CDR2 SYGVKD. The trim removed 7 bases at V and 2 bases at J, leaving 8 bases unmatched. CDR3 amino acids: CAITARDRAGANVLTF. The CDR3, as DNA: TGTGCCATCACCGCTCGAGACAGGGCTGGGGCCAACGTCCTGACTTTC.

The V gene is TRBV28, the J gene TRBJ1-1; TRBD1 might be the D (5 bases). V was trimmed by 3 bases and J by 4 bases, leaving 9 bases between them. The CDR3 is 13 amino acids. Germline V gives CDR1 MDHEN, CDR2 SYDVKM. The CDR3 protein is CASSFGGRTEAFF. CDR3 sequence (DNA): TGTGCCAGCAGTTTTGGGGGACGCACTGAAGCTTTCTTT.

The CDR3 sequence is CASSLRGRGTGELFF. CDR3 coding DNA: TGCGCCAGCAGCTTGCGGGGTCGTGGCACCGGGGAGCTGTTTTTT. V usage is TRBV5-1 and J usage is TRBJ2-2; D may be TRBD2 (5 bases). This CDR3 comprises 15 residues. CDR1 is SGHRS and CDR2 is YFSETQ in the germline V gene. The V gene lost 1 base and the J gene lost 4 bases, with 11 bases spanning the gap.

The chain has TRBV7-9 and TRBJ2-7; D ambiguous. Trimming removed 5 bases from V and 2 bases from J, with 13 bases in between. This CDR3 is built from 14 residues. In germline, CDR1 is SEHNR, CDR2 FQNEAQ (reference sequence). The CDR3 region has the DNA TGTGCCAGCAGCCTTCGGACGCAACCCTACGAGCAGTACTTC. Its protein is CASSLRTQPYEQYF.

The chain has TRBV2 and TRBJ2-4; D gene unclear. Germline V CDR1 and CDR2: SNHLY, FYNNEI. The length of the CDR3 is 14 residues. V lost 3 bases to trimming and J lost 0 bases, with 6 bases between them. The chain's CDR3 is CASSEKGAKNIQYF. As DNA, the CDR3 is TGTGCCAGCAGTGAGAAGGGAGCCAAAAACATTCAGTACTTC.

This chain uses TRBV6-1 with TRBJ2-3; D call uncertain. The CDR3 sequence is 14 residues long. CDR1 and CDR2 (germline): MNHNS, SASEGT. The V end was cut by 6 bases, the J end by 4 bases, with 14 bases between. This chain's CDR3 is CASSPGPGADTQYF. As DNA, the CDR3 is TGTGCCAGCAGCCCCGGGCCCGGAGCAGATACGCAGTATTTT.

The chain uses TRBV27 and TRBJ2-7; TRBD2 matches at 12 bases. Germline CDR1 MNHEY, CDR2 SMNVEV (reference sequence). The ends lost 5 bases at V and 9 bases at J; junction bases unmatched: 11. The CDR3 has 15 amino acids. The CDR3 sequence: CASSRKLAGGRVQYF. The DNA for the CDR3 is TGTGCCAGCAGTAGAAAACTAGCGGGAGGCCGGGTGCAGTACTTC.

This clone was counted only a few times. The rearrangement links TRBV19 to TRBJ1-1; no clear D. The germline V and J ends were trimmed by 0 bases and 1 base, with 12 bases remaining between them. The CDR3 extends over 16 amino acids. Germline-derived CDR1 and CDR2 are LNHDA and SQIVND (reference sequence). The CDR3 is CASSIEAGFRNTEAFF. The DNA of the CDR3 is TGTGCCAGTAGTATAGAGGCAGGCTTTAGGAACACTGAAGCTTTCTTT.

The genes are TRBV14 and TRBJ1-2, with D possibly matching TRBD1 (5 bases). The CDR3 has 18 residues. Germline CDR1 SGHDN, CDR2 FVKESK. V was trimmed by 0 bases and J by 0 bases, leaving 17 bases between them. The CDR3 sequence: CASSQEGRGRAANYGYTF. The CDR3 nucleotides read TGTGCCAGCAGCCAAGAAGGCCGGGGGAGAGCAGCTAACTATGGCTACACCTTC.

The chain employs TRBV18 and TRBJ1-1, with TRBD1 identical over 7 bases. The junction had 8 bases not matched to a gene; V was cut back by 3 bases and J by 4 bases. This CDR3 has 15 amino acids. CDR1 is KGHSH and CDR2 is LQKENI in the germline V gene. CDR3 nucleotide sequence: TGTGCCAGCTCACCTCTCCCGACAGGGCGCACTGAAGCTTTCTTT. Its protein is CASSPLPTGRTEAFF.

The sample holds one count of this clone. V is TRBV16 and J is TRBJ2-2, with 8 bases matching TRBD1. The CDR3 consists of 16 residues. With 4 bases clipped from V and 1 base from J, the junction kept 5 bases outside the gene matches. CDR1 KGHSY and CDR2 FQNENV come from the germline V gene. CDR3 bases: TGTGCCAGCAGCCTAGCCGGGACAGGGAACACCGGGGAGCTGTTTTTT. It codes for CASSLAGTGNTGELFF. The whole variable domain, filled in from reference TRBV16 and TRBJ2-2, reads GEEVAQTPKHLVRGEGQKAKLYCAPIKGHSYVFWYQQVLKNEFKFLISFQNENVFDETGMPKERFSAKCLPNSPCSLEIQATKLEDSAVYFCASSLAGTGNTGELFFGEGSRLTVL.

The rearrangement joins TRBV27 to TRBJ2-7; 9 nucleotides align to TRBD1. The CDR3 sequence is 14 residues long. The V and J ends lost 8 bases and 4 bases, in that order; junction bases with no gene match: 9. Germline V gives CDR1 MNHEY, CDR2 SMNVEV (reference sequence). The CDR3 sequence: CASGYRGLQYEQYF. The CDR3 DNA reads TGTGCCAGCGGGTACAGGGGGCTTCAATACGAGCAGTACTTC.

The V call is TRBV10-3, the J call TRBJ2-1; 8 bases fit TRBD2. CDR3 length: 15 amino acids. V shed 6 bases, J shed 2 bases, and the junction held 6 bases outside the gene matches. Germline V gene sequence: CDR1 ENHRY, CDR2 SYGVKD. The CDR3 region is CAISAPSGPYNEQFF. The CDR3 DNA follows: TGTGCCATCAGCGCCCCTAGCGGGCCCTACAATGAGCAGTTCTTC.

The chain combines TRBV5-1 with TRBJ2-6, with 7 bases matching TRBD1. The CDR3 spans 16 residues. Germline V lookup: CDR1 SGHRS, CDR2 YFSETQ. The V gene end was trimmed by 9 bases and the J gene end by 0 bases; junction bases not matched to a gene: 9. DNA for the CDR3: TGCGCCACCAGGACAGGCAACCCCTCTGGGGCCAACGTCCTGACTTTC. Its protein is CATRTGNPSGANVLTF.

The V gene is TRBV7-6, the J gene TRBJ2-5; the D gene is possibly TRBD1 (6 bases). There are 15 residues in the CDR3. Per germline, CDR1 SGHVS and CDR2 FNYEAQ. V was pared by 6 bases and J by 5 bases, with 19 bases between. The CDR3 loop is CASRQSSGGVETQYF. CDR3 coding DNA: TGTGCCAGCAGACAAAGCTCTGGGGGCGTGGAGACCCAGTACTTC.

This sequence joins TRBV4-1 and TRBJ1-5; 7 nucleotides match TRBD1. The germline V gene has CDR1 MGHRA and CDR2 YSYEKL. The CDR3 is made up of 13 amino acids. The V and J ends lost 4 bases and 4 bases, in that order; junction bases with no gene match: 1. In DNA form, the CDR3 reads TGCGCCAGCAGCCTACAGGGGAATCAGCCCCAGCATTTT. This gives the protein CASSLQGNQPQHF.

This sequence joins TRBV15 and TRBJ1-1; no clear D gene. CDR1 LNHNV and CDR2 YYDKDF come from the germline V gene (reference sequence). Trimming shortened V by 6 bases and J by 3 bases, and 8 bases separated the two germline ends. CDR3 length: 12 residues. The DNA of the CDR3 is TGTGCCACCAGGGCATTGGACACTGAAGCTTTCTTT. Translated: CATRALDTEAFF.

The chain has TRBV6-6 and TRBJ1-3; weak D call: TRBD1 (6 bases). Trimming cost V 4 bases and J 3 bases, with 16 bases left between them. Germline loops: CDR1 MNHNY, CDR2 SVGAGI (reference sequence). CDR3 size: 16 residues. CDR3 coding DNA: TGTGCCAGCAGTTTTCTCCCAGGGGCGGGTGGAAACACCATATATTTT. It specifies CASSFLPGAGGNTIYF.